This is a list of T cell receptor beta chains from one sample in a study of cytomegalovirus exposure and HLA in healthy donors. TCRdb's copy holds only in-frame clones and misses some; the assay was immunoSEQ multiplex PCR. The table lists fewer than 250,000 clones, around 86% of them singletons. What was sequenced was PBMCs. The receptors stem from a woman under 30 in good health and CMV-seronegative. Each CDR3 is given with its conserved first and last residue. Fields, in order: J gene, clone size, V gene, D gene, CDR3 DNA, CDR3 protein. D genes are given only for firm matches. Clone size is stated in some rows and not others, as once, few, many or a class when expanded.

j_call: TRBJ1-4
clone_size: few
v_call: TRBV19
d_call: .
cdr3_nt: TGTGCCAGTAGTATAGCGGACAGACCTAATGAAAAACTGTTTTTT
cdr3_aa: CASSIADRPNEKLFF

j_call: TRBJ2-5
clone_size: .
v_call: TRBV4-1
d_call: TRBD1
cdr3_nt: TGCGCCAGCAGCCGACCGGACAGGGTTGCGGAGACCCAGTACTTC
cdr3_aa: CASSRPDRVAETQYF

j_call: TRBJ2-5
clone_size: .
v_call: TRBV7-8
d_call: TRBD2
cdr3_nt: TGTGCCAGCAGCTTCAGCGGGGGGGAAGAGACCCAGTACTTC
cdr3_aa: CASSFSGGEETQYF

j_call: TRBJ1-4
clone_size: .
v_call: TRBV6-5
d_call: .
cdr3_nt: TGTGCCAGCAGTTATGCCCTGTCTAGTTCACCTGAAAAACTGTTTTTT
cdr3_aa: CASSYALSSSPEKLFF

j_call: TRBJ1-2
clone_size: once
v_call: TRBV9
d_call: .
cdr3_nt: TGTGCCAGCAGCGCTCACGGGGGTAATCGGTATGGCTACACCTTC
cdr3_aa: CASSAHGGNRYGYTF

j_call: TRBJ2-3
clone_size: .
v_call: TRBV11-2
d_call: .
cdr3_nt: TGTGCCAGCAGCTTAGATCAAGGGGGTACGCAGTATTTT
cdr3_aa: CASSLDQGGTQYF

j_call: TRBJ2-7
clone_size: .
v_call: TRBV18
d_call: TRBD1
cdr3_nt: TGTGCCAGCTCACCGAGGACAGGGCCTCGCGACGAGCAGTACTTC
cdr3_aa: CASSPRTGPRDEQYF

j_call: TRBJ2-1
clone_size: .
v_call: TRBV4-2
d_call: TRBD1
cdr3_nt: TGTGCCAGCAGCCAGCCCGGACAGGGGGCTTCCTACAATGAGCAGTTCTTC
cdr3_aa: CASSQPGQGASYNEQFF

j_call: TRBJ2-3
clone_size: .
v_call: TRBV18
d_call: .
cdr3_nt: TGTGCCAGCTCACCTCTTGCGGGGCCTAGCTCCGGGGAGTATTTT
cdr3_aa: CASSPLAGPSSGEYF

j_call: TRBJ2-5
clone_size: .
v_call: TRBV7-8
d_call: .
cdr3_nt: TGTGCCAGCAGCGCAGGGTACCGAGAGACCCAGTACTTC
cdr3_aa: CASSAGYRETQYF

j_call: TRBJ2-3
clone_size: .
v_call: TRBV19
d_call: TRBD1
cdr3_nt: TGTGCCAGTAGTTTAACAGGGGCGCGTTGGGATACGCAGTATTTT
cdr3_aa: CASSLTGARWDTQYF

j_call: TRBJ1-1
clone_size: .
v_call: TRBV4-1
d_call: TRBD1
cdr3_nt: TGCGCCAGCAGCCCCGGGACAGCTTACAGACTGAACACTGAAGCTTTCTTT
cdr3_aa: CASSPGTAYRLNTEAFF

j_call: TRBJ2-7
clone_size: .
v_call: TRBV25-1
d_call: .
cdr3_nt: TGTGCCAGCAGTGACAGGCGCAAATCCTACGAGCAGTACTTC
cdr3_aa: CASSDRRKSYEQYF

j_call: TRBJ1-4
clone_size: .
v_call: TRBV7-3
d_call: TRBD1
cdr3_nt: TGTGCCAGCAGCTCCGCAGGGGGTAGGGATGAAAAACTGTTTTTT
cdr3_aa: CASSSAGGRDEKLFF

j_call: TRBJ1-1
clone_size: .
v_call: TRBV6-4
d_call: .
cdr3_nt: TGTGCCAGCACGGGAGGAGAGAACACTGAAGCTTTCTTT
cdr3_aa: CASTGGENTEAFF

j_call: TRBJ1-1
clone_size: .
v_call: TRBV7-2
d_call: .
cdr3_nt: TGTGCCAGCAGAGAAACAGGGCCCACTGAAGCTTTCTTT
cdr3_aa: CASRETGPTEAFF

j_call: TRBJ2-5
clone_size: .
v_call: TRBV7-9
d_call: .
cdr3_nt: TGTGCCAGCAGCCGAACAAATCAAGAGACCCAGTACTTC
cdr3_aa: CASSRTNQETQYF

j_call: TRBJ1-1
clone_size: .
v_call: TRBV18
d_call: TRBD1
cdr3_nt: TGTGCCAGCTCACCTTTTATCGGGACAGGGAACCCTGAAGCTTTCTTT
cdr3_aa: CASSPFIGTGNPEAFF

j_call: TRBJ1-5
clone_size: once
v_call: TRBV7-9
d_call: .
cdr3_nt: TGTGCCAGCAGCCAACAGGGAAATAGCAATCAGCCCCAGCATTTT
cdr3_aa: CASSQQGNSNQPQHF

j_call: TRBJ1-1
clone_size: .
v_call: TRBV7-2
d_call: .
cdr3_nt: TGTGCCAGCAGCTTATCGTCGGGAACGAACACTGAAGCTTTCTTT
cdr3_aa: CASSLSSGTNTEAFF

j_call: TRBJ1-2
clone_size: .
v_call: TRBV5-6
d_call: TRBD1
cdr3_nt: TGTGCCAGCAGCCCTGGGACAGATAGGTTATTCCCCTATGGCTACACCTTC
cdr3_aa: CASSPGTDRLFPYGYTF

j_call: TRBJ2-3
clone_size: few
v_call: TRBV6-1
d_call: .
cdr3_nt: TGTGCCAGCAGTGAAGTTGGTCAGGGAAGGGATACGCAGTATTTT
cdr3_aa: CASSEVGQGRDTQYF

j_call: TRBJ1-2
clone_size: .
v_call: TRBV27
d_call: .
cdr3_nt: TGTGCCACTTCAGGCGGGCTTGCCTATGGCTACACCTTC
cdr3_aa: CATSGGLAYGYTF

j_call: TRBJ2-1
clone_size: .
v_call: TRBV5-1
d_call: .
cdr3_nt: TGCGCCAGCAGCTATGAACAGCGGGCCTCCTACAATGAGCAGTTCTTC
cdr3_aa: CASSYEQRASYNEQFF

j_call: TRBJ2-7
clone_size: .
v_call: TRBV5-5
d_call: .
cdr3_nt: TGTGCCAGCAGCTTGCAGTGGCTGGGGGGCGAGCAGTACTTC
cdr3_aa: CASSLQWLGGEQYF

j_call: TRBJ1-1
clone_size: .
v_call: TRBV2
d_call: .
cdr3_nt: TGTGCCAGCAGTGACGAAGGGGACGGGACTAACGAAGCTTTCTTT
cdr3_aa: CASSDEGDGTNEAFF

j_call: TRBJ2-7
clone_size: .
v_call: TRBV19
d_call: .
cdr3_nt: TGTGCCAGTAGTATCGACCTCTCGGGAGTCGGGGAGCAGTACTTC
cdr3_aa: CASSIDLSGVGEQYF

j_call: TRBJ1-1
clone_size: .
v_call: TRBV19
d_call: .
cdr3_nt: TGTGCCAGTAGTAACCCCCGGGGGATCCGGGGAGCTTTCTTT
cdr3_aa: CASSNPRGIRGAFF

j_call: TRBJ1-1
clone_size: .
v_call: TRBV14
d_call: TRBD1
cdr3_nt: TGTGCCAGCAGCCAGGACAGGGTGGGGCGGGCTTTCTTT
cdr3_aa: CASSQDRVGRAFF

j_call: TRBJ1-2
clone_size: .
v_call: TRBV14
d_call: .
cdr3_nt: TGTGCCAGCAGCCCGAGTGGAGGGCTTGCTAACTATGGCTACACCTTC
cdr3_aa: CASSPSGGLANYGYTF

j_call: TRBJ1-2
clone_size: .
v_call: TRBV5-4
d_call: TRBD1
cdr3_nt: TGTGCCAGCAGCTACTTCCTTATACAGGGGAACTATGGCTACACCTTC
cdr3_aa: CASSYFLIQGNYGYTF

j_call: TRBJ1-1
clone_size: .
v_call: TRBV2
d_call: .
cdr3_nt: TGTGCCAGCAGTGATCAGGGGCAGGGGTGGACTGAAGCTTTCTTT
cdr3_aa: CASSDQGQGWTEAFF

j_call: TRBJ2-2
clone_size: .
v_call: TRBV2
d_call: .
cdr3_nt: TGTGCCAGCATCCGCGATCGGGAGATGGCTCCCGGGGAGCTGTTTTTT
cdr3_aa: CASIRDREMAPGELFF

j_call: TRBJ1-2
clone_size: .
v_call: TRBV5-3
d_call: TRBD1
cdr3_nt: TGTGCCAGAAGCTTGGGTCGGGTGTGGGACAGGGTAAGCTATGGCTACACCTTC
cdr3_aa: CARSLGRVWDRVSYGYTF

j_call: TRBJ2-7
clone_size: few
v_call: TRBV10-1
d_call: TRBD1
cdr3_nt: TGCGCCAGCAGTGATTGGGGACAGACCCCCTACGAGCAGTACTTC
cdr3_aa: CASSDWGQTPYEQYF

j_call: TRBJ2-5
clone_size: .
v_call: TRBV5-4
d_call: .
cdr3_nt: TGTGCCAGCAGCACACAAGAGACCCAGTACTTC
cdr3_aa: CASSTQETQYF

j_call: TRBJ1-5
clone_size: .
v_call: TRBV9
d_call: TRBD1
cdr3_nt: TGTGCCAGCAGCCCTTCACAGGGGAGCAATCAGCCCCAGCATTTT
cdr3_aa: CASSPSQGSNQPQHF

j_call: TRBJ1-1
clone_size: .
v_call: TRBV19
d_call: .
cdr3_nt: TGTGCCAGTAGTATAGGGTCAGGGCTGGCTGAAGCTTTCTTT
cdr3_aa: CASSIGSGLAEAFF

j_call: TRBJ1-2
clone_size: .
v_call: TRBV2
d_call: TRBD1
cdr3_nt: TGTGCCAGCAGTCGGGACAGTTATGGCTACACCTTC
cdr3_aa: CASSRDSYGYTF

j_call: TRBJ1-2
clone_size: .
v_call: TRBV9
d_call: .
cdr3_nt: TGTGCCAGCAGCCCCAACGGACAGCTTAACTATGGCTACACCTTC
cdr3_aa: CASSPNGQLNYGYTF

j_call: TRBJ1-1
clone_size: .
v_call: TRBV7-9
d_call: TRBD1
cdr3_nt: TGTGCCAGCAGCCCCCAGAGACAGGGGGTCGCTGAAGCTTTCTTT
cdr3_aa: CASSPQRQGVAEAFF

j_call: TRBJ2-5
clone_size: .
v_call: TRBV2
d_call: TRBD2
cdr3_nt: TGTGCCAGCATTACGCCTTTAGCGGGGGAGGAGACCCAGTACTTC
cdr3_aa: CASITPLAGEETQYF

j_call: TRBJ2-7
clone_size: .
v_call: TRBV14
d_call: TRBD2
cdr3_nt: TGTGCCAGCAGCCGCCGGACTAGCTCCGACCCTCTCTCCTACGAGCAGTACTTC
cdr3_aa: CASSRRTSSDPLSYEQYF

j_call: TRBJ1-2
clone_size: .
v_call: TRBV30
d_call: .
cdr3_nt: TGTGCCTGGACGGGACAAAACTTGAACGGCTACACCTTC
cdr3_aa: CAWTGQNLNGYTF

j_call: TRBJ1-2
clone_size: .
v_call: TRBV6-1
d_call: .
cdr3_nt: TGTGCCAGCAGTGTTCAGGGAAGCTATGGCTACACCTTC
cdr3_aa: CASSVQGSYGYTF

j_call: TRBJ1-1
clone_size: .
v_call: TRBV30
d_call: TRBD1
cdr3_nt: TGTGCCTGGAGTGTACAGGGGGGGAACACTGAAGCTTTCTTT
cdr3_aa: CAWSVQGGNTEAFF

j_call: TRBJ2-2
clone_size: .
v_call: TRBV5-4
d_call: TRBD2
cdr3_nt: TGTGCCAGCAGCTTCTTAGCGGGGCTGAACACCGGGGAGCTGTTTTTT
cdr3_aa: CASSFLAGLNTGELFF

j_call: TRBJ1-3
clone_size: .
v_call: TRBV5-4
d_call: .
cdr3_nt: TGTGCCAGCTTCGGGGGTACTGGAAACACCATATATTTT
cdr3_aa: CASFGGTGNTIYF

j_call: TRBJ2-3
clone_size: .
v_call: TRBV10-3
d_call: .
cdr3_nt: TGTGCCATCAGTCCGCAGGGCCCAGATACGCAGTATTTT
cdr3_aa: CAISPQGPDTQYF

j_call: TRBJ1-5
clone_size: once
v_call: TRBV6-1
d_call: TRBD1
cdr3_nt: TGTGCCAGCAAAATGGGACAGGGCGGCAATCAGCCCCAGCATTTT
cdr3_aa: CASKMGQGGNQPQHF

j_call: TRBJ1-1
clone_size: .
v_call: TRBV6-6
d_call: .
cdr3_nt: TGTGCCAGCAGTTATCGGGACAAGAACACTGAAGCTTTCTTT
cdr3_aa: CASSYRDKNTEAFF

j_call: TRBJ1-2
clone_size: .
v_call: TRBV5-4
d_call: TRBD1
cdr3_nt: TGTGCCAGCAGCGTCCCCTGGGACAGGGGAGGCTATGGCTACACCTTC
cdr3_aa: CASSVPWDRGGYGYTF

j_call: TRBJ2-7
clone_size: .
v_call: TRBV19
d_call: .
cdr3_nt: TGTGCCAGTAGGAAACAGGGTAGAGGCGACGAGCAGTACTTC
cdr3_aa: CASRKQGRGDEQYF

j_call: TRBJ1-1
clone_size: .
v_call: TRBV7-3
d_call: .
cdr3_nt: TGTGCCAGCAGCCAAAACTCGAGGCACACTGAAGCTTTCTTT
cdr3_aa: CASSQNSRHTEAFF

j_call: TRBJ2-2
clone_size: .
v_call: TRBV9
d_call: .
cdr3_nt: TGTGCCAGCAGCCCCGCGGGCGGGGAGCTGTTTTTT
cdr3_aa: CASSPAGGELFF

j_call: TRBJ2-1
clone_size: .
v_call: TRBV9
d_call: TRBD2
cdr3_nt: TGTGCCAGCACCCGGTGGGGGGGATTCGATGAGCAGTTCTTC
cdr3_aa: CASTRWGGFDEQFF

j_call: TRBJ2-7
clone_size: many
v_call: TRBV15
d_call: .
cdr3_nt: TGTGCCACCAGCAGAGATCCAGGGGCCCCCTACGAGCAGTACTTC
cdr3_aa: CATSRDPGAPYEQYF